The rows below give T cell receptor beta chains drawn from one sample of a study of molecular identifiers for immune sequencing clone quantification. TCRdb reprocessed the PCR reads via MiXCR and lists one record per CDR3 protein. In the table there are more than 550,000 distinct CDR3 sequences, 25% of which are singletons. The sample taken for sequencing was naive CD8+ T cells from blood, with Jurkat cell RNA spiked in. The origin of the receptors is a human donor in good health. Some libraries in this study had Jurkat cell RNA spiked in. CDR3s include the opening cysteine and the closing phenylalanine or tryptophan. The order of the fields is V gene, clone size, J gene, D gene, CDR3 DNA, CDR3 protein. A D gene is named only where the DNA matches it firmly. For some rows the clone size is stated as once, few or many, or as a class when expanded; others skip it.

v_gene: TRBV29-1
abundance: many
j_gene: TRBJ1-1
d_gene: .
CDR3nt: TGCAGCGTTGGAGGGGGGTTGAACACTGAAGCTTTCTTT
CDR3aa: CSVGGGLNTEAFF

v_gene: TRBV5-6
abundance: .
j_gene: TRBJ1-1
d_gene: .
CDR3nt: TGTGCCAGCAGCTTAAGTCACAGTGGCACTGAAGCTTTCTTT
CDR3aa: CASSLSHSGTEAFF

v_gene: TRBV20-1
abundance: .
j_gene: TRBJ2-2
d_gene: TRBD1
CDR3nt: TGCAGTGCCCCCGACAGGGGCGCGAACACCGAGGAGCTGTTTTTT
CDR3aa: CSAPDRGANTEELFF

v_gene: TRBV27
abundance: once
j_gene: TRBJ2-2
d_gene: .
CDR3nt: TGTGCCAGCAGTTTATCGAGAAGCACCGGGGAGCTGCTTTTT
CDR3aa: CASSLSRSTGELLF

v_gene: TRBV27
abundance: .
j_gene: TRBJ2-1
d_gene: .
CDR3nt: TGTGCCAGCAGTCTCGGACCCAACGGCCAGCAGTTCTTC
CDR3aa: CASSLGPNGQQFF

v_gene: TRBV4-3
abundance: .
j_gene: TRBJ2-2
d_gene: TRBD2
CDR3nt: TGCGCCAGCAGCCAGGGGACTAGCGGGAACACCGGGGAGCTGTTTTTT
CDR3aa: CASSQGTSGNTGELFF

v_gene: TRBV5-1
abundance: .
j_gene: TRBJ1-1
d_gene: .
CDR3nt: TGCGCCAGCAGCTTTGTGGAGATTGGCGCTTGGGAAGCTTTCTTT
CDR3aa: CASSFVEIGAWEAFF

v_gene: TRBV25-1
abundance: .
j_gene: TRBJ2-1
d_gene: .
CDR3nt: TGTGCCAGCAGTGAAACACTAGCCGGTGGGGATGAGCAGTTCTTC
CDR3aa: CASSETLAGGDEQFF

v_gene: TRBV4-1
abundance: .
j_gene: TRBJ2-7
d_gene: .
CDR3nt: TGCGCCAGCAGGCAAAGTGCCAAGGTTTCCTACGAGCAGTACTTC
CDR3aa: CASRQSAKVSYEQYF

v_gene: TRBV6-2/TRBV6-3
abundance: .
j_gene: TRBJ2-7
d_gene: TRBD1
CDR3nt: TGTGCCAGCAATTATCGTCCCGGACAGGGAAGGTACGAGCAGTACTTC
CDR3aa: CASNYRPGQGRYEQYF

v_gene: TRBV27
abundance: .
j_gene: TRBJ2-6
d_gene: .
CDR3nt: TGTGCCAGCAGTTTACAAGGAGGTGGGGCCAACGTCCTGACTTTC
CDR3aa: CASSLQGGGANVLTF